This TCR beta chain was recorded in a study of blood T cell repertoires in COVID-19. The wider study: From the United States, Italy and Spain came samples of acute and convalescent COVID-19.

The assay was immunoSEQ multiplex PCR, and TCRdb's table has in-frame clones only and misses some. The data contain around 150,000 clones, around 92% of them singletons. The germline CDR1 and CDR2 sequences are SGHAT and FQNNGV. CDR3 length: 14 amino acids. The V segment lost 7 bases and the J segment 4 bases; nucleotides outside the gene matches: 8. The sequence derives from a man in his thirties or forties with COVID-19, enrolled during active disease. The V call is TRBV11-2, the J call TRBJ1-2; 8 bases agree with TRBD1. Sequencing input: peripheral blood. Written as DNA, the CDR3 is TGTGCCAGCACCAAGACAGGGACAGGCTATGGCTACACCTTC. Translating gives CASTKTGTGYGYTF.